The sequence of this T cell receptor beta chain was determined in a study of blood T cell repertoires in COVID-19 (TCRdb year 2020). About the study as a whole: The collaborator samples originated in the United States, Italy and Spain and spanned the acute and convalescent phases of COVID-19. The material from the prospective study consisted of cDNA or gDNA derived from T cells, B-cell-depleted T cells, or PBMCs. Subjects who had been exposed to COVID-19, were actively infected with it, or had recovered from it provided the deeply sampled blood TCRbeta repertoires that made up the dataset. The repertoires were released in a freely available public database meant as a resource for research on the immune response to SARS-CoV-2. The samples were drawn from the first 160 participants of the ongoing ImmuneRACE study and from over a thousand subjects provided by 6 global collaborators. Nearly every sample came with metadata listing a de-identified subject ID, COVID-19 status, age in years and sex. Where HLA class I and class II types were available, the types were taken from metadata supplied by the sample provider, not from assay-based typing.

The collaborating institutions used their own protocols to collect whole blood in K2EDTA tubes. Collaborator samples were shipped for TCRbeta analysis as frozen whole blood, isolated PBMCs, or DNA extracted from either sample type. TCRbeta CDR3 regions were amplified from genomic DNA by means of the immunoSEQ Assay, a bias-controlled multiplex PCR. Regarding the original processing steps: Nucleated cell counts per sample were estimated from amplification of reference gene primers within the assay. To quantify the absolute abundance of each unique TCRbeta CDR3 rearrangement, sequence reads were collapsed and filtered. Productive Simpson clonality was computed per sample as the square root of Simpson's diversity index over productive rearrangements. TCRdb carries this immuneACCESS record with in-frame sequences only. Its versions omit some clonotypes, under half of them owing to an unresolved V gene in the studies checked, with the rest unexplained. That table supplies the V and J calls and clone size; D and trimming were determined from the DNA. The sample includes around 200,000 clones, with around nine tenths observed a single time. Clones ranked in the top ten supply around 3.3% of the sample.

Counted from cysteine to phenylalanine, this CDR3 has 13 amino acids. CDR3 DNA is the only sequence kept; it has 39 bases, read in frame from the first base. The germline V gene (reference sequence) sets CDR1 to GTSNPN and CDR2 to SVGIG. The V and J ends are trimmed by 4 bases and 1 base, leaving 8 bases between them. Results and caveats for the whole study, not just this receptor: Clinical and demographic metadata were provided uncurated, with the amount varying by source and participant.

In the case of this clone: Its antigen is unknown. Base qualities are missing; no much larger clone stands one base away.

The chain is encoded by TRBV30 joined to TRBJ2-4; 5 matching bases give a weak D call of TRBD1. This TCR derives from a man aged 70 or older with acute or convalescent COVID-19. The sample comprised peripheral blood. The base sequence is TGTGCCTGGAAGGGGATGGCCAAAAACATTCAGTACTTC. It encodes CAWKGMAKNIQYF.